This TCR beta chain was profiled in a study of blood T cell repertoires in COVID-19. Study background: The analysed material was cDNA or gDNA that came from T cells, B-cell-depleted T cells, or PBMCs.

CDR3 size: 15 residues. The V gene's germline CDR1 is SGHNT and CDR2 YYREEE (reference sequence). Trimming stripped 0 bases from V and 6 bases from J, with 16 bases between. Authors' processing steps: Estimation of nucleated cell counts relied on the amplification of reference gene primers. This table comes from immunoSEQ multiplex PCR, and its TCRdb copy is limited to in-frame clones, with some not included. The D gene and trimming were derived from the DNA, and the V and J assignments and clone size from that table. The sample holds tens of thousands of clones; about 88% are singletons and the top ten take roughly an eighth.

The V call is TRBV5-4, the J call TRBJ2-7; D gene ambiguous. The sequenced sample consisted of peripheral blood. This TCR was sampled from a human donor in a cohort sampled during active COVID-19. The CDR3 sequence: CASSLAIEASSEQYF. The DNA for the CDR3 is TGTGCCAGCAGCTTGGCGATTGAAGCCTCAAGCGAGCAGTACTTC.